This is a list of T cell receptor beta chains from one sample in a study of blood T cell repertoires in COVID-19. Profiled with immunoSEQ multiplex PCR; TCRdb holds only in-frame clones, not every one. The table includes around 250,000 clones, less than 90% detected once. Specimen: peripheral blood. The receptors were gathered from a man aged 55 to 69 with acute or convalescent COVID-19. Each CDR3 is given with its conserved first and last residue. D genes are given only for firm matches. Rows give clone size only sometimes, using once, few, many, or a class for an expanded clone.

>TRBJ2-1|-|TRBV4-2|-
TGTGCCAGCAGCCAAGGGGATGGTCGGGATACCTACAATGAGCAGTTCTTC
CASSQGDGRDTYNEQFF
>TRBJ2-5|-|TRBV7-9|-
TGTGCCAGCAGCCCAGGTCCAAACCAAGAGACCCAGTACTTC
CASSPGPNQETQYF
>TRBJ2-7|-|TRBV7-2|-
TGTGCCAGCAGCCCGCCAGTGCGGGGATCCTACGAGCAGTACTTC
CASSPPVRGSYEQYF
>TRBJ1-6|-|TRBV4-2|-
TGTGCCAGCAGCCATTCCCAGGGGACGGATTCACCCCTCCACTTT
CASSHSQGTDSPLHF
>TRBJ1-4|TRBD1|TRBV30|-
TGTGCCTGGGGACAGGGGGCCAACGGTAATGAAAAACTGTTTTTT
CAWGQGANGNEKLFF
>TRBJ1-2|TRBD1|TRBV27|-
TGTGCCAGCAACCCGGGACAGGGCATGGTCGGCTACACCTTC
CASNPGQGMVGYTF
>TRBJ2-5|-|TRBV12-5|-
TGTGCTAGTGGACAAATACAGGGAAAAGAGACCCAGTACTTC
CASGQIQGKETQYF
>TRBJ1-4|-|TRBV4-3|-
TGCGCCAGCAGCCAAGATGTGGACATAGTCCATGAAAAACTGTTTTTT
CASSQDVDIVHEKLFF
>TRBJ2-3|TRBD2|TRBV7-2|-
TGTGCCAGCAGCTTCCTTACTAGCGGAACGGGGGCAGATACGCAGTATTTT
CASSFLTSGTGADTQYF
>TRBJ1-5|TRBD1|TRBV19|-
TGTGCCAGTAGCCCCACAGGGGGCGCGAGTCAGCCCCAGCATTTT
CASSPTGGASQPQHF
>TRBJ2-7|TRBD1|TRBV9|-
TGTGCCAGCAGCCCTCAGGACAGGGCTAACGAGCAGTACTTC
CASSPQDRANEQYF
>TRBJ1-6|TRBD1|TRBV18|-
TGTGCCAGCTCACGGGACAGGGGTAAAAATTCACCCCTCCACTTT
CASSRDRGKNSPLHF
>TRBJ2-2|TRBD2|TRBV4-3|-
TGCGCCAGCAGCCAATCCCTTCCCGTAGCGGGGCTTAACACCGGGGAGCTGTTTTTT
CASSQSLPVAGLNTGELFF
>TRBJ2-1|TRBD1|TRBV6-5|-
TGTGCCAGCCGGGACAGGGTAAATGAGCAGTTCTTC
CASRDRVNEQFF
>TRBJ1-6|-|TRBV18|few
TGTGCCAGCTCGACTAGGCCGGGGCCGTATAATTCACCCCTCCACTTT
CASSTRPGPYNSPLHF
>TRBJ1-6|-|TRBV2|-
TGTGCCAGCAGGAGGGACATAGGGGGGGGTTATTCACCCCTCCACTTT
CASRRDIGGGYSPLHF
>TRBJ2-1|TRBD2|TRBV29-1|-
TGCAGCGTTGAAGAGGCTAGCGGGAGGTACAATGAGCAGTTCTTC
CSVEEASGRYNEQFF
>TRBJ1-1|TRBD1|TRBV10-2|-
TGCGCCAGCCGTCAATGGGGACAGGGAGGCACTGAAGCTTTCTTT
CASRQWGQGGTEAFF
>TRBJ2-7|TRBD2|TRBV6-5|-
TGTGCCAGCAGTTCATTCTCGGGGACTAGACAATACGAGCAGTACTTC
CASSSFSGTRQYEQYF
>TRBJ1-3|TRBD1|TRBV9|once
TGTGCCAGCAGCGTCAGGGACAGTCGGAGCTCTGGAAACACCATATATTTT
CASSVRDSRSSGNTIYF
>TRBJ2-1|-|TRBV11-2|once
TGTGCCAGCAGCTTTGTGGAGGGAAGGGGAAATGAGCAGTTCTTC
CASSFVEGRGNEQFF
>TRBJ2-1|-|TRBV6-4|-
TGTGCCAGCAGTGACGAGGACAATGAGCAGTTCTTC
CASSDEDNEQFF
>TRBJ2-3|-|TRBV16|-
TGTGCCAGCAGCCAATGGACAGCCAGCACAGATACGCAGTATTTT
CASSQWTASTDTQYF
>TRBJ1-1|-|TRBV28|-
TGTGCCAGCAGTTTTGGCATGAACACTGAAGCTTTCTTT
CASSFGMNTEAFF
>TRBJ2-7|TRBD1|TRBV25-1|-
TGTGCCAGCAACCCTCCTTTGAGGAGACAGGGGTCCTACGAGCAGTACTTC
CASNPPLRRQGSYEQYF
>TRBJ2-7|TRBD2|TRBV2|-
TGTGCAGCGGGGGGGGAGCAGTACTTC
CAAGGEQYF
>TRBJ1-1|TRBD1|TRBV7-2|-
TGTGCCAGCAGTACAGGGGGCATGAACACTGAAGCTTTCTTT
CASSTGGMNTEAFF
>TRBJ2-5|-|TRBV7-8|-
TGTGCCAGCAGCTTAGCGCAGGGGTCTGAGACCCAGTACTTC
CASSLAQGSETQYF
>TRBJ2-2|-|TRBV6-5|-
TGTGCCAGCAAAGTAGGGGTCGGCACCGGGGAGCTGTTTTTT
CASKVGVGTGELFF
>TRBJ1-1|-|TRBV14|-
TGTGCCAGCAGCCAGGTCCGGGGGGCGGGCACTGAAGCTTTCTTT
CASSQVRGAGTEAFF
>TRBJ1-2|-|TRBV28|once
TGTGCCCTGGGGCAGGGGAGTGACTATGGCTACACCTTC
CALGQGSDYGYTF
>TRBJ2-1|-|TRBV6-2/TRBV6-3|-
TGTGCCAGCAGCCCCCCCCAGAACAATGAGCAGTTCTTC
CASSPPQNNEQFF
>TRBJ2-1|TRBD2|TRBV30|-
TGTGCCTGGAAGCGGACTAGAGTTAATGAGCAGTTCTTC
CAWKRTRVNEQFF
>TRBJ2-1|-|TRBV19|-
TGTGCCAGTAGTATCTCTAGTCATGAGCAGTTCTTC
CASSISSHEQFF
>TRBJ1-1|TRBD1|TRBV9|-
TGTGCCAGCAGCGCCTGGGACAGTTTGAACACTGAAGCTTTCTTT
CASSAWDSLNTEAFF
>TRBJ2-4|-|TRBV11-3|-
TGTGCCAGCAGTTACCGGCCCAGCCAGGGAAACATTCAGTACTTC
CASSYRPSQGNIQYF
>TRBJ1-2|-|TRBV6-2/TRBV6-3|-
TGTGCCAGCAGTTACTCGTCCGGGACACCTAACTATGGCTACACCTTC
CASSYSSGTPNYGYTF
>TRBJ2-1|-|TRBV11-2|-
TGTGCCAGCAGCTTATTCTCCGATGAGCAGTTCTTC
CASSLFSDEQFF
>TRBJ2-3|TRBD2|TRBV6-2/TRBV6-3|-
TGTGCCAGCAGCCCCAGACCCGGGACTAGCGGGAGGGGTACAGATACGCAGTATTTT
CASSPRPGTSGRGTDTQYF